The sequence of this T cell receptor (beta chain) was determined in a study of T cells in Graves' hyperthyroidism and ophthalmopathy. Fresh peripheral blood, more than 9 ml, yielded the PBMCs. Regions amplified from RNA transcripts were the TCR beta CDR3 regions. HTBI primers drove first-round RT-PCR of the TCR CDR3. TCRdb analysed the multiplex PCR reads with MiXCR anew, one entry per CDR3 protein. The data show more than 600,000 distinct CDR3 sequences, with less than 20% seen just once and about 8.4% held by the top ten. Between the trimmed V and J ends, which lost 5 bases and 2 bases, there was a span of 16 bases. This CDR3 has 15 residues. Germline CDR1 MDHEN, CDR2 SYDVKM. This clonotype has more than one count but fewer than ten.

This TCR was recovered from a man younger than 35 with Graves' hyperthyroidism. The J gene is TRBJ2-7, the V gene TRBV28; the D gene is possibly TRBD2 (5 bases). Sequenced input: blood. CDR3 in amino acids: CASSPRGSSAYEQYF. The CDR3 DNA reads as TGTGCCAGCAGTCCCCGGGGTAGCTCAGCCTACGAGCAGTACTTC.